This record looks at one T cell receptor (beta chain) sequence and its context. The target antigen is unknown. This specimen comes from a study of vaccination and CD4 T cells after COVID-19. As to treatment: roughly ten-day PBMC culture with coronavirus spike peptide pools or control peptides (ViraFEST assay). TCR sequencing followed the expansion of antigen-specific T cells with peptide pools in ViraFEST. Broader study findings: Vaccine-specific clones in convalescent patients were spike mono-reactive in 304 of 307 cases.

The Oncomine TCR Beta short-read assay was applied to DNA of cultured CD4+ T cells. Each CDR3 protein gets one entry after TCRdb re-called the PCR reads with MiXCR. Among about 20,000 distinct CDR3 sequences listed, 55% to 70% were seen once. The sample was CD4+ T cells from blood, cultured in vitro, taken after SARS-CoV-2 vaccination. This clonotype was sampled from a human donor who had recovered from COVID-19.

The CDR3 here is CASSWGTGLTGQFF. In DNA form, the CDR3 reads TGTGCCAGCAGCTGGGGAACGGGTTTGACGGGGCAGTTCTTC. This sequence joins TRBV7-9 and TRBJ2-1; no reliable D call. Germline V gene lookup returns CDR1 SEHNR and CDR2 FQNEAQ (reference sequence). This CDR3 spans 14 amino acids. Trimming removed 4 bases at V and 12 bases at J, with 19 bases between.